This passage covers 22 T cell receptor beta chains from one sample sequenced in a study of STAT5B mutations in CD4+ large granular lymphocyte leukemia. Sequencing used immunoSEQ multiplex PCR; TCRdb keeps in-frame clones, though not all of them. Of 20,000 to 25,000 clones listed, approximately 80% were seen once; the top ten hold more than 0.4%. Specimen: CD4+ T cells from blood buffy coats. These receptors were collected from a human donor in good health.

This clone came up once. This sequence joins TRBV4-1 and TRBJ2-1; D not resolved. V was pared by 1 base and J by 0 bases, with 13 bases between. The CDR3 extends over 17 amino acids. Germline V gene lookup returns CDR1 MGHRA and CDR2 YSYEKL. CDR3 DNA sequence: TGCGCCAGCAGCCAAGTTGGAAGGGATTACTCCTACAATGAGCAGTTCTTC. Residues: CASSQVGRDYSYNEQFF.

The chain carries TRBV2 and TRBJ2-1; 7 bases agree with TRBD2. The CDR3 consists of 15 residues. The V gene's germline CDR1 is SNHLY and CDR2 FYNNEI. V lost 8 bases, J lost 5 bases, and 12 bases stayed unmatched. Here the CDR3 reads CASEPGLTRHNEQFF. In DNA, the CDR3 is TGTGCCAGCGAACCGGGACTAACGCGACACAATGAGCAGTTCTTC. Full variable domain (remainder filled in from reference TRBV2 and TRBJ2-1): EPEVTQTPSHQVTQMGQEVILRCVPISNHLYFYWYRQILGQKVEFLVSFYNNEISEKSEIFDDQFSVERPDGSNFTLKIRSTKLEDSAMYFCASEPGLTRHNEQFFGPGTRLTVL.

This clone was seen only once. CDR3 sequence (DNA): TGTGCCAGCAGTCACACAGGGGCGGGCACCGGGGAGCTGTTTTTT. Translating gives CASSHTGAGTGELFF. The chain couples TRBV6-1 to TRBJ2-2; TRBD1 agrees at 7 bases. The germline V gene encodes CDR1 MNHNS and CDR2 SASEGT. The CDR3 extends over 15 amino acids. The trim removed 5 bases at V and 4 bases at J, leaving 7 bases unmatched.

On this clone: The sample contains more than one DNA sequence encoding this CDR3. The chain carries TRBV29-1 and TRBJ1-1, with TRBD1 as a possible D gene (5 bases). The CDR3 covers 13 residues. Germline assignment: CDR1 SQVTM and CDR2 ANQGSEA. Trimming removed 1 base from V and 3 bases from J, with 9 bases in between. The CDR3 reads CSVEVLGDTEAFF. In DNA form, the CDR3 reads TGCAGCGTTGAAGTACTAGGGGACACTGAAGCTTTCTTT.

The CDR3 nucleotides are TGCGCCAGCAGCTTGTCGTCAGCAGAGACCCAGTACTTC. Translated: CASSLSSAETQYF. This chain links TRBV5-1 with TRBJ2-5; no reliable D call. The V and J ends lost 1 base and 4 bases respectively, with 8 bases between them. CDR3 size: 13 residues. From germline, CDR1 is SGHRS and CDR2 YFSETQ.

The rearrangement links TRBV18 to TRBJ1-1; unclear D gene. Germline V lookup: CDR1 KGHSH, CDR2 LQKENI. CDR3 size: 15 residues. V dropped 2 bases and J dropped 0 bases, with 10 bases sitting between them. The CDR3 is CASSPSEVMNTEAFF. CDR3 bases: TGTGCCAGCTCACCATCCGAAGTGATGAACACTGAAGCTTTCTTT.

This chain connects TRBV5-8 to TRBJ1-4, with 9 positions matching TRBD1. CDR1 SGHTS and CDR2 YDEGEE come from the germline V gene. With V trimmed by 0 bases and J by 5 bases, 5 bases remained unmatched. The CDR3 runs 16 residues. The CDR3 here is CASSLGNRGLNEKLFF. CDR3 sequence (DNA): TGTGCCAGCAGCTTGGGCAACAGGGGGCTAAATGAAAAACTGTTTTTT.

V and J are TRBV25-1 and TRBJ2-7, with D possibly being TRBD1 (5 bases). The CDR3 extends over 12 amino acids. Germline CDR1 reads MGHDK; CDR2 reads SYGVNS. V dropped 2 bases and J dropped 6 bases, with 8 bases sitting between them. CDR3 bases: TGTGCCAGCAGTGAACAGGGTTCCGAGCAGTACTTC. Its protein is CASSEQGSEQYF.

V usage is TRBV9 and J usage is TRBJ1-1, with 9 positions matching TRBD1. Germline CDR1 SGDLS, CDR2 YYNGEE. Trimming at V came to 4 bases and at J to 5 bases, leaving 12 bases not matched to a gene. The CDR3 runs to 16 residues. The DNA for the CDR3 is TGTGCCAGCAGCCCGTCGACAGGGGGACGCCCTACTGAAGCTTTCTTT. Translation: CASSPSTGGRPTEAFF.

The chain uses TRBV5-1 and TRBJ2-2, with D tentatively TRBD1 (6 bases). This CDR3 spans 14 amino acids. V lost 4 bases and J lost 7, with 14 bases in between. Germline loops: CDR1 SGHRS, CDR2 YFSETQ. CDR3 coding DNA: TGCGCCAGCAGCCTGCAGGGGACAAACGGGGAGCTGTTTTTT. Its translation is CASSLQGTNGELFF. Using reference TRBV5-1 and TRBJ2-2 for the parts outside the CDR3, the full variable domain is KAGVTQTPRYLIKTRGQQVTLSCSPISGHRSVSWYQQTPGQGLQFLFEYFSETQRNKGNFPGRFSGRQFSNSRSEMNVSTLELGDSALYLCASSLQGTNGELFFGEGSRLTVL.

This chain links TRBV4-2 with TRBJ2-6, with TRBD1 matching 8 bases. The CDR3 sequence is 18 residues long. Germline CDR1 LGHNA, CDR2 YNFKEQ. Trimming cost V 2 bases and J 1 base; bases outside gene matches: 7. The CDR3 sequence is CASSQHGQGASGANVLTF. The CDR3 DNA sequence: TGTGCCAGCAGCCAACATGGGCAGGGGGCGTCTGGGGCCAACGTCCTGACTTTC.

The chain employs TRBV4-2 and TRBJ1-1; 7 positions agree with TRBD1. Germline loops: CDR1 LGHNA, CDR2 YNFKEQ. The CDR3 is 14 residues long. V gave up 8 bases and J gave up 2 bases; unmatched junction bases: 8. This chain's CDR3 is CASRTGTANTEAFF. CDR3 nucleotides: TGTGCCAGCCGAACGGGGACAGCCAACACTGAAGCTTTCTTT.

The chain's CDR3 is CAWKRLANTGELFF. The CDR3 bases are TGTGCCTGGAAAAGGCTCGCTAACACCGGGGAGCTGTTTTTT. The chain carries TRBV30 and TRBJ2-2; D call uncertain. The CDR3 has 14 residues. The germline CDR1 and CDR2 sequences are GTSNPN and SVGIG (reference sequence). Deletions cut 4 bases from V and 2 bases from J, with 11 bases between.

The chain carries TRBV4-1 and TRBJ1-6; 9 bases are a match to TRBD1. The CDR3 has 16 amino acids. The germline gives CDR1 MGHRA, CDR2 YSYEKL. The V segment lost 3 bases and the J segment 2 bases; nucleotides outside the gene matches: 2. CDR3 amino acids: CASSQGQGTYNSPLHF. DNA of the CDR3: TGCGCCAGCAGCCAGGGACAGGGAACCTATAATTCACCCCTCCACTTT.

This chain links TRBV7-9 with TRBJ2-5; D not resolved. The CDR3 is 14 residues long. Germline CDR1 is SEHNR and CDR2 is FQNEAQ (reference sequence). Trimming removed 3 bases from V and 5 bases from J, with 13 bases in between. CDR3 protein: CASSFRQRGETQYF. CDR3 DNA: TGTGCCAGCAGCTTTCGGCAGCGTGGTGAGACCCAGTACTTC.

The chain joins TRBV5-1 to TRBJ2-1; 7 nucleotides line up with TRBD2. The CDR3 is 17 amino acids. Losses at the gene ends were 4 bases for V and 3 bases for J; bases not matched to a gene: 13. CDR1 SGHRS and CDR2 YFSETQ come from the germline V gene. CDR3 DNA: TGCGCCAGCAGCCCAGGTTCGGGCGGGAGATTCTACAATGAGCAGTTCTTC. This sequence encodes CASSPGSGGRFYNEQFF.

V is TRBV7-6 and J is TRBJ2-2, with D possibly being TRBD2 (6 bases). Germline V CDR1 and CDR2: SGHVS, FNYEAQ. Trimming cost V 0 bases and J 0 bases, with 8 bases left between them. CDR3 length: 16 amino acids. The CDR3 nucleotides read TGTGCCAGCAGCTTAGCGGGGGGTTCGAACACCGGGGAGCTGTTTTTT. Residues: CASSLAGGSNTGELFF.

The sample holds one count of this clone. CDR3 sequence (DNA): TGTGCCAGCAGGGCCGTAGCGGGGACCGGGGAGCTGTTTTTT. Protein: CASRAVAGTGELFF. V gene TRBV2 combines with J gene TRBJ2-2, with TRBD2 matching over 8 bases. The V gene's germline CDR1 is SNHLY and CDR2 FYNNEI. The trim removed 6 bases at V and 5 bases at J, leaving 5 bases unmatched. The CDR3 runs 14 residues.

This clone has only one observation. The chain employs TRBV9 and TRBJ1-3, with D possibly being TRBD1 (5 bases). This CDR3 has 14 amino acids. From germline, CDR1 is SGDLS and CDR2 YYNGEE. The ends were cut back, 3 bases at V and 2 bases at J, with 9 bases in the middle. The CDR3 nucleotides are TGTGCCAGCAGCGCTGGGACGCCTGGAAACACCATATATTTT. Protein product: CASSAGTPGNTIYF. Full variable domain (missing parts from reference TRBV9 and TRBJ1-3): DSGVTQTPKHLITATGQRVTLRCSPRSGDLSVYWYQQSLDQGLQFLIQYYNGEERAKGNILERFSAQQFPDLHSELNLSSLELGDSALYFCASSAGTPGNTIYFGEGSWLTVV.

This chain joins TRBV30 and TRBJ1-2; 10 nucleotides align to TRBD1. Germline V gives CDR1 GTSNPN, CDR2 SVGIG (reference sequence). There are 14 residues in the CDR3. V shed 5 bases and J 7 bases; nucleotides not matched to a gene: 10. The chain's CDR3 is CAWGLRDRGRGYTF. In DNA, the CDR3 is TGTGCCTGGGGACTCCGGGACAGGGGCCGTGGCTACACCTTC.

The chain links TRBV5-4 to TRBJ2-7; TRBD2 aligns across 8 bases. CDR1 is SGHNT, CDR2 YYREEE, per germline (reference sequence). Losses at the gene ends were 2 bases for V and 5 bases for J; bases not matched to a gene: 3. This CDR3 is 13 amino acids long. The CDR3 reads CASSFTGGNEQYF. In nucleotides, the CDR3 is TGTGCCAGCAGCTTTACGGGAGGGAACGAGCAGTACTTC.

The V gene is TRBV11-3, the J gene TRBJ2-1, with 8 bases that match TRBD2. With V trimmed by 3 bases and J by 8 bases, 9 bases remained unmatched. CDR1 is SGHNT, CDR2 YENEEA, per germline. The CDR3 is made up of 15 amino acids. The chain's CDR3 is CASSFDGRARDEQFF. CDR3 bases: TGTGCCAGCAGCTTTGACGGGAGGGCCAGGGATGAGCAGTTCTTC. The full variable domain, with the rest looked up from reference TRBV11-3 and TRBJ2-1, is EAGVVQSPRYKIIEKKQPVAFWCNPISGHNTLYWYLQNLGQGPELLIRYENEEAVDDSQLPKDRFSAERLKGVDSTLKIQPAELGDSAVYLCASSFDGRARDEQFFGPGTRLTVL.